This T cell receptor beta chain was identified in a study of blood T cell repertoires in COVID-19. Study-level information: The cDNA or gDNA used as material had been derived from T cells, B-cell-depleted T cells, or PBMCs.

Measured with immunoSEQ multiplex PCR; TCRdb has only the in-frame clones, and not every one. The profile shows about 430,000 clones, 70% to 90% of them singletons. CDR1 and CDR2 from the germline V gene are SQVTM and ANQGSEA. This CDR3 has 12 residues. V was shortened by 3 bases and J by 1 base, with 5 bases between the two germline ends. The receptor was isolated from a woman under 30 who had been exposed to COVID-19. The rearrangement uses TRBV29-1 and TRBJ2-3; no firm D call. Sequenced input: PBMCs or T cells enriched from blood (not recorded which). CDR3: CSVDTGTDTQYF. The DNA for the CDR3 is TGCAGCGTTGATACAGGCACAGATACGCAGTATTTT.